The 24 T cell receptor beta chains presented below share a single source sample, sequenced in a study of blood T cell repertoires in COVID-19. Repertoires were generated with immunoSEQ multiplex PCR, while TCRdb's copy carries only in-frame clones and drops some. The sample includes tens of thousands of clones, about two thirds of them seen just once. Sample: peripheral blood. Receptor source: a woman between 55 and 75 years old in a cohort sampled during active or convalescent COVID-19.

The V call is TRBV9, the J call TRBJ1-5; TRBD1 agrees at 8 bases. CDR3 size: 14 residues. Germline values: CDR1 SGDLS, CDR2 YYNGEE. Trimming removed 3 bases from V and 4 bases from J; junction bases left unmatched: 3. CDR3 nucleotide sequence: TGTGCCAGCAGCGGGACAGGGCAAAATCAGCCCCAGCATTTT. Its protein is CASSGTGQNQPQHF.

V and J are TRBV10-2 and TRBJ1-6; maybe TRBD1 (5 bases). The germline CDR1 and CDR2 sequences are WSHSY and SAAADI. Trimming pared 7 bases from V and 9 bases from J, leaving 16 bases between. The CDR3 runs to 14 residues. CDR3 nucleotide sequence: TGCGCCAGCACCCCACAGGAGGGATTTTCACCCCTCCACTTT. Translating it yields CASTPQEGFSPLHF.

The rearrangement links TRBV15 to TRBJ2-5; D gene unclear. There are 14 residues in the CDR3. V was pared by 0 bases and J by 4 bases, with 9 bases between. Germline V gives CDR1 LNHNV, CDR2 YYDKDF (reference sequence). The CDR3 loop is CATSRDISLETQYF. The CDR3 nucleotides are TGTGCCACCAGCAGAGATATCAGTCTAGAGACCCAGTACTTC.

This clone was counted between two and nine times. The chain couples TRBV28 to TRBJ1-3; D is uncertain. Germline V gene sequence: CDR1 MDHEN, CDR2 SYDVKM. The CDR3 has 16 amino acids. V was clipped by 3 bases and J by 4 bases, with 16 bases between them. Here the CDR3 DNA reads TGTGCCAGCAGTTTTTTTTCTCGCCGGTTCGGAAACACCATATATTTT. Amino acids: CASSFFSRRFGNTIYF.

The chain employs TRBV5-1 and TRBJ1-2, with D perhaps matching TRBD1 (5 bases). Germline V lookup: CDR1 SGHRS, CDR2 YFSETQ. With 4 bases removed from V and 2 bases from J, the gap between germline ends came to 15 bases. CDR3 length: 15 residues. For the CDR3, the DNA is TGCGCCAGCAGCACTGGGGGAGGGTGGAACTATGGCTACACCTTC. Amino acids: CASSTGGGWNYGYTF.

The genes are TRBV27 and TRBJ1-2; the match to TRBD1 covers 7 bases. Germline CDR1 reads MNHEY; CDR2 reads SMNVEV (reference sequence). With V trimmed by 5 bases and J by 3 bases, 9 bases remained unmatched. CDR3 length: 15 amino acids. Here the CDR3 reads CASSPGGRGYYGYTF. The CDR3 coding sequence is TGTGCCAGCAGTCCCGGGGGCAGGGGGTACTATGGCTACACCTTC.

The rearrangement links TRBV7-8 to TRBJ2-7, with TRBD2 matching 9 bases. Per the germline V gene, CDR1 is SGHVS and CDR2 is FQNEAQ. This CDR3 spans 16 amino acids. The ends lost 1 base at V and 4 bases at J; junction bases unmatched: 8. The CDR3 sequence is CASSLVVGGGVYEQYF. CDR3 sequence (DNA): TGTGCCAGCAGCTTAGTCGTTGGCGGGGGGGTTTACGAGCAGTACTTC. Together with reference TRBV7-8 and TRBJ2-7, the CDR3 gives the full variable domain: GAGVSQSPRYKVAKRGQDVALRCDPISGHVSLFWYQQALGQGPEFLTYFQNEAQLDKSGLPSDRFFAERPEGSVSTLKIQRTQQEDSAVYLCASSLVVGGGVYEQYFGPGTRLTVT.

The chain employs TRBV3-1 (or the pseudogene TRBV3-2) and TRBJ2-5; TRBD2 agrees at 7 bases. The CDR3 spans 13 residues. The germline gives CDR1 LGHDT, CDR2 YNNKEL (reference sequence). V gave up 4 bases and J gave up 5 bases; unmatched junction bases: 4. CDR3: CASSPGGEETQYF. For the CDR3, the DNA is TGTGCCAGCAGCCCGGGGGGTGAGGAGACCCAGTACTTC.

This clone was counted only a few times. V usage is TRBV11-3 and J usage is TRBJ2-1; D may be TRBD1 (6 bases). Trimming took 2 bases from V and 4 from J, leaving 9 bases between them. The CDR3 consists of 14 residues. Germline loops: CDR1 SGHNT, CDR2 YENEEA. In DNA form, the CDR3 reads TGTGCCAGCAGCTTAACAGGGAATTACAATGAGCAGTTCTTC. Its translation: CASSLTGNYNEQFF.

V is TRBV10-3 and J is TRBJ2-5; tentative D call: TRBD1 (5 bases). The CDR3 totals 13 residues. CDR1 is ENHRY and CDR2 is SYGVKD in the germline V gene. V lost 8 bases and J lost 2, with 12 bases in between. The CDR3 here is CAISRQPQETQYF. The CDR3 nucleotides are TGTGCCATCTCCCGACAGCCGCAAGAGACCCAGTACTTC.

V and J are TRBV28 and TRBJ1-4; 7 bases are shared with TRBD1. After removal of 6 bases from V and 2 bases from J, the junction contained 6 bases not matched to a gene. CDR3 length: 15 residues. In germline, CDR1 is MDHEN, CDR2 SYDVKM. The DNA of the CDR3 is TGTGCCAGCAGCCGACAGGGCGTCACTAATGAAAAACTGTTTTTT. Protein product: CASSRQGVTNEKLFF.

V gene TRBV7-2 combines with J gene TRBJ1-1; 9 bases match TRBD1. V dropped 5 bases and J dropped 4; count of bases not matched to a gene: 5. CDR1 SGHTA and CDR2 FQGNSA come from the germline V gene. The CDR3 runs 14 residues. CDR3 loop: CASSPQGAPTEAFF. CDR3 nucleotide sequence: TGTGCCAGCAGCCCACAGGGGGCGCCCACTGAAGCTTTCTTT.

The CDR3 here is CASSPTGMDNSPLHF. CDR3 sequence (DNA): TGTGCCAGCAGCCCGACAGGGATGGATAATTCACCCCTCCACTTT. The V call is TRBV7-9, the J call TRBJ1-6, with TRBD1 matching over 7 bases. Losses at the gene ends were 5 bases for V and 5 bases for J; bases not matched to a gene: 6. The CDR3 covers 15 residues. Germline V lookup: CDR1 SEHNR, CDR2 FQNEAQ (reference sequence). The full variable domain, completed using reference TRBV7-9 and TRBJ1-6, is DTGVSQNPRHKITKRGQNVTFRCDPISEHNRLYWYRQTLGQGPEFLTYFQNEAQLEKSRLLSDRFSAERPKGSFSTLEIQRTEQGDSAMYLCASSPTGMDNSPLHFGNGTRLTVT.

V gene TRBV6-6 combines with J gene TRBJ2-7; D is uncertain. Looked up from germline, CDR1 is MNHNY and CDR2 is SVGAGI (reference sequence). The CDR3 consists of 15 residues. The V and J ends lost 2 bases and 6 bases respectively, with 17 bases between them. The CDR3 sequence is CASSYDLSLFTEQYF. The CDR3, as DNA: TGTGCCAGCAGTTACGATCTATCCCTATTTACCGAGCAGTACTTC.

This sequence joins TRBV18 and TRBJ2-7; possibly TRBD1 for D (5 bases). V was clipped by 0 bases and J by 2 bases, with 14 bases between them. Germline lookup yields CDR1 KGHSH and CDR2 LQKENI. The CDR3 covers 16 residues. CDR3 protein: CASSPPSRGSAYEQYF. The CDR3 DNA reads as TGTGCCAGCTCACCACCGTCAAGGGGTTCAGCCTACGAGCAGTACTTC.

The chain carries TRBV6-1 and TRBJ1-2; D is unresolved. This CDR3 region has 13 residues. Deletions cut 0 bases from V and 1 base from J, with 3 bases between. Germline CDR1 and CDR2: MNHNS and SASEGT. Here the CDR3 reads CASSEALNYGYTF. The CDR3 DNA follows: TGTGCCAGCAGTGAAGCCCTTAACTATGGCTACACCTTC.

This rearrangement joins TRBV5-6 to TRBJ1-2; 7 bases match TRBD1. Germline-derived CDR1 and CDR2 are SGHDT and YYEEEE. The J segment lost 4 bases and the V segment lost 1 base, leaving 7 bases of the junction unmatched. The CDR3 runs to 15 residues. For the CDR3, the DNA is TGTGCCAGCAGCTTGTTAGGGGGCGCAGGCTATGGCTACACCTTC. Amino acids: CASSLLGGAGYGYTF.

The chain links TRBV5-1 to TRBJ2-5; TRBD1 might be the D (5 bases). V lost 5 bases and J 2 bases, leaving 10 bases between the germline ends. Germline CDR1 and CDR2: SGHRS and YFSETQ. The CDR3 spans 13 residues. The CDR3 region is CASRTQVQETQYF. CDR3 in DNA: TGCGCCAGCAGGACACAGGTACAAGAGACCCAGTACTTC.

The gene calls are TRBV7-9 and TRBJ2-2; D is perhaps TRBD1 (6 bases). With 4 bases removed from V and 2 bases from J, the gap between germline ends came to 23 bases. From germline, CDR1 is SEHNR and CDR2 FQNEAQ (reference sequence). The CDR3 extends over 19 amino acids. The CDR3 sequence is CASSSQVIGQGINTGELFF. The CDR3 region has the DNA TGTGCCAGCAGCTCCCAGGTGATAGGGCAGGGGATCAACACCGGGGAGCTGTTTTTT.

The chain couples TRBV6-5 to TRBJ1-2; 7 nucleotides agree with TRBD1. The CDR3 length is 14 residues. Looked up from germline, CDR1 is MNHEY and CDR2 is SVGAGI. With V trimmed by 6 bases and J by 1 base, 5 bases remained unmatched. The CDR3 DNA follows: TGTGCCAGCAGCGAGACAGGGAGTAACTATGGCTACACCTTC. The encoded protein is CASSETGSNYGYTF.

This clone was seen a handful of times. This rearrangement joins TRBV5-8 to TRBJ1-4; D remains ambiguous. Trimming left V 0 bases short and J 6 bases short, with 15 bases between. This CDR3 contains 16 residues. The germline CDR1 and CDR2 sequences are SGHTS and YDEGEE. As DNA, the CDR3 is TGTGCCAGCAGCTTGGGAGGAGGGTCCCTTTATGAAAAACTGTTTTTT. Its protein is CASSLGGGSLYEKLFF.

The chain combines TRBV4-1 with TRBJ1-1; the D gene is possibly TRBD1 (6 bases). Deletions cut 3 bases from V and 0 bases from J, with 11 bases between. This CDR3 spans 15 amino acids. The V gene's germline CDR1 is MGHRA and CDR2 YSYEKL. The CDR3 loop is CASSQGAYMNTEAFF. The CDR3 DNA sequence: TGCGCCAGCAGCCAGGGGGCCTATATGAACACTGAAGCTTTCTTT.

Concerning this clone itself: Other DNA sequences within the sample encode an identical CDR3. The chain has TRBV9 and TRBJ1-6, with D possibly matching TRBD1 (5 bases). CDR3 length equals 13 residues. Trimming stripped 2 bases from V and 8 bases from J, with 8 bases between. Germline CDR1 is SGDLS and CDR2 is YYNGEE. As DNA, the CDR3 is TGTGCCAGCAGCGTCAGGGAAGATTCACCCCTCCACTTT. Protein: CASSVREDSPLHF.

The chain recombines TRBV4-1 with TRBJ2-1; 11 nucleotides align to TRBD1. The CDR3 has 16 amino acids. Per the germline V gene, CDR1 is MGHRA and CDR2 is YSYEKL. Trimming at V came to 0 bases and at J to 8 bases, leaving 6 bases not matched to a gene. CDR3 in amino acids: CASSQDLDRGPDEQFF. The CDR3 DNA is TGCGCCAGCAGCCAAGATCTGGACAGGGGGCCGGATGAGCAGTTCTTC.